The 30 T cell receptor beta chains below come from one sample, sequenced in a study of blood T cell repertoires in COVID-19. TCRdb's copy holds only in-frame clones and misses some; the assay was immunoSEQ multiplex PCR. The repertoire holds approximately 290,000 clones, with around 91% as singletons. The specimen sequenced was PBMCs or T cells enriched from blood (not recorded which). These receptors were obtained from a woman aged 18-29 years with acute COVID-19.

The chain links TRBV13 to TRBJ1-2, with D perhaps matching TRBD1 (5 bases). CDR1 is PRHDT, CDR2 FYEKMQ, per germline (reference sequence). V was trimmed by 2 bases and J by 2 bases, leaving 12 bases between them. The CDR3 is made up of 15 amino acids. As DNA, the CDR3 is TGTGCCAGCAGCTTAAGGGGCAGCCCCAACTATGGCTACACCTTC. It translates to CASSLRGSPNYGYTF.

The chain uses TRBV28 and TRBJ1-1, with 8 bases fitting TRBD1. V lost 6 bases, J lost 8 bases, and 11 bases stayed unmatched. This CDR3 contains 14 residues. Looked up from germline, CDR1 is MDHEN and CDR2 is SYDVKM. For the CDR3, the DNA is TGTGCCAGCAGGTTGACAGGGGCGTTTCTCGAAGCTTTCTTT. Translation: CASRLTGAFLEAFF.

The V gene is TRBV28, the J gene TRBJ2-1; TRBD2 agrees at 15 bases. The germline gives CDR1 MDHEN, CDR2 SYDVKM. The CDR3 length is 18 residues. V shed 5 bases, J shed 11 bases, and the junction held 16 bases outside the gene matches. The CDR3 region has the DNA TGTGCCAGCAGTCCTACCTTGGGGACTAGCGGGAGGTTGAATCAGCAGTTCTTC. Translation gives CASSPTLGTSGRLNQQFF.

This clone has just a few counts. The rearrangement links TRBV13 to TRBJ2-7, with TRBD1 as a possible D gene (5 bases). The V and J ends lost 4 bases and 5 bases respectively, with 18 bases between them. This CDR3 has 15 amino acids. From germline, CDR1 is PRHDT and CDR2 FYEKMQ (reference sequence). CDR3 loop: CASSSPIGEGDEQYF. The CDR3 coding sequence is TGTGCCAGCAGCTCCCCCATAGGGGAAGGTGACGAGCAGTACTTC.

The chain has TRBV18 and TRBJ2-2; 9 bases agree with TRBD1. Unmatched junction bases numbered 5, after V lost 6 bases and J lost 0 bases. This CDR3 has 16 residues. From germline, CDR1 is KGHSH and CDR2 LQKENI. This chain's CDR3 is CASSQRQGANTGELFF. The CDR3 region has the DNA TGTGCCAGCTCTCAACGACAGGGGGCGAACACCGGGGAGCTGTTTTTT.

V and J are TRBV4-2 and TRBJ2-5, with 9 bases that match TRBD2. Germline V gene data show CDR1 as LGHNA and CDR2 as YNFKEQ. With V trimmed by 0 bases and J by 2 bases, 4 bases remained unmatched. CDR3 length equals 16 residues. The CDR3 bases are TGTGCCAGCAGCCAAGAGAGACTAGCGGCTCAAGAGACCCAGTACTTC. The encoded protein is CASSQERLAAQETQYF.

J is TRBJ2-5 and V is TRBV7-8; 7 positions agree with TRBD2. Trimming at V came to 1 base and at J to 5 bases, leaving 7 bases not matched to a gene. Germline CDR1 reads SGHVS; CDR2 reads FQNEAQ. The CDR3 runs to 15 residues. CDR3 residues: CASSLGGSLGETQYF. CDR3 in DNA: TGTGCCAGCAGCTTAGGCGGGAGTTTAGGGGAGACCCAGTACTTC.

V and J are TRBV18 and TRBJ1-3, with D tentatively TRBD1 (6 bases). CDR1 KGHSH and CDR2 LQKENI come from the germline V gene. This CDR3 is 16 amino acids long. V was cut by 5 bases and J by 0 bases, with 14 bases left in between. The CDR3 is CASSFIQGASGNTIYF. For the CDR3, the DNA is TGTGCCAGCTCATTTATACAGGGAGCCTCTGGAAACACCATATATTTT.

The chain recombines TRBV19 with TRBJ1-2, with D perhaps matching TRBD1 (6 bases). The ends were cut back, 2 bases at V and 2 bases at J, with 12 bases in the middle. CDR1 and CDR2 (germline): LNHDA, SQIVND (reference sequence). CDR3 length: 15 residues. CDR3 in amino acids: CASSIFSGQNYGYTF. CDR3 bases: TGTGCCAGTAGTATATTTTCCGGACAGAACTATGGCTACACCTTC.

The rearrangement joins TRBV7-3 to TRBJ2-1; TRBD2 is a possible D gene (5 bases). Trimming removed 0 bases from V and 6 bases from J, with 15 bases in between. The germline CDR1 and CDR2 sequences are SGHTA and FQGTGA. This CDR3 is 16 amino acids long. In DNA, the CDR3 is TGTGCCAGCAGCTTAACGGGAGACTTACTCGGCAATGAGCAGTTCTTC. This codes for CASSLTGDLLGNEQFF.

The V gene is TRBV11-2, the J gene TRBJ2-3; 12 bases line up with TRBD2. This CDR3 region has 17 residues. CDR1 is SGHAT, CDR2 FQNNGV, per germline. Trimming cost V 5 bases and J 7 bases; bases outside gene matches: 13. CDR3: CASSPGLAGSTTHTQYF. The CDR3 nucleotides read TGTGCCAGCAGCCCCGGACTAGCGGGGTCCACCACCCATACGCAGTATTTT.

The rearrangement links TRBV19 to TRBJ1-5; the D gene is possibly TRBD1 (5 bases). Germline V lookup: CDR1 LNHDA, CDR2 SQIVND (reference sequence). This CDR3 region has 14 residues. The germline V and J ends were trimmed by 6 bases and 7 bases, with 16 bases remaining between them. The CDR3 sequence is CASSSDKAIQPQHF. The CDR3 DNA is TGTGCCAGTAGCTCGGACAAGGCTATACAGCCCCAGCATTTT. Supplemented by reference TRBV19 and TRBJ1-5, the full variable domain reads DGGITQSPKYLFRKEGQNVTLSCEQNLNHDAMYWYRQDPGQGLRLIYYSQIVNDFQKGDIAEGYSVSREKKESFPLTVTSAQKNPTAFYLCASSSDKAIQPQHFGDGTRLSIL.

V usage is TRBV27 and J usage is TRBJ2-2, with TRBD2 matching 8 bases. There are 16 residues in the CDR3. Germline V gene data show CDR1 as MNHEY and CDR2 as SMNVEV (reference sequence). V dropped 2 bases and J dropped 3; count of bases not matched to a gene: 5. CDR3 amino acids: CASSLRTSSYTGELFF. Here the CDR3 DNA reads TGTGCCAGCAGTTTAAGGACTAGCAGCTACACCGGGGAGCTGTTTTTT.

CDR3 in DNA: TGTGCCAGCAGCCCCGGGAGCGGGAGGAGCTACGAGCAGTACTTC. This gives the protein CASSPGSGRSYEQYF. The J gene is TRBJ2-7, the V gene TRBV7-9, with 9 nucleotides matching TRBD2. The germline CDR1 and CDR2 sequences are SEHNR and FQNEAQ (reference sequence). The CDR3 is 15 amino acids. Trimming removed 5 bases from V and 3 bases from J; junction bases left unmatched: 8.

The chain is built from TRBV7-9 and TRBJ2-2; D ambiguous. Trimming took off 1 base at V and 1 base at J, with 13 bases between the two ends. Germline-derived CDR1 and CDR2 are SEHNR and FQNEAQ (reference sequence). The length of the CDR3 is 17 residues. CDR3 coding DNA: TGTGCCAGCAGCTTAGGGGCGATGCTGGGGAACACCGGGGAGCTGTTTTTT. It specifies CASSLGAMLGNTGELFF.

This chain connects TRBV19 to TRBJ2-3; maybe TRBD2 (5 bases). The CDR3 totals 17 residues. Germline V lookup: CDR1 LNHDA, CDR2 SQIVND (reference sequence). Trimming cost V 6 bases and J 1 base, with 20 bases left between them. DNA of the CDR3: TGTGCCAGTAGAACTCACGGGGTAGCCTCTGGCACAGATACGCAGTATTTT. It translates to CASRTHGVASGTDTQYF.

The chain has TRBV7-9 and TRBJ2-7; 13 bases map to TRBD2. Trimming removed 4 bases from V and 0 bases from J; junction bases left unmatched: 6. The germline V gene encodes CDR1 SEHNR and CDR2 FQNEAQ (reference sequence). The CDR3 contains 17 residues. The CDR3 sequence is CASSSGLAGASSYEQYF. The CDR3 DNA follows: TGTGCCAGCAGCTCTGGACTAGCGGGGGCGAGCTCCTACGAGCAGTACTTC.

Turning to this clone: Its ends do not fully match the called genes, so a read error is possible. The V gene is TRBV5-6, the J gene TRBJ1-5; perhaps TRBD1 as D (6 bases). Germline-derived CDR1 and CDR2 are SGHDT and YYEEEE. The CDR3 spans 16 residues. The CDR3 coding sequence is TGCGCCCGCAGCTTGGAGGGGGGGTATAGCAATCAGCCCCAGCATTTT. This encodes CARSLEGGYSNQPQHF.

This clone was detected only once. The V and J genes are TRBV28 and TRBJ2-1, with D perhaps TRBD2 (6 bases). The ends were cut back, 3 bases at V and 6 bases at J, with 21 bases in the middle. The CDR3 loop spans 17 amino acids. The germline CDR1 and CDR2 sequences are MDHEN and SYDVKM. The CDR3 is CASSLTPTPGEGNEQFF. CDR3 in DNA: TGTGCCAGCAGTTTGACCCCTACTCCGGGAGAAGGCAATGAGCAGTTCTTC.

This chain links TRBV30 with TRBJ2-5; D unclear. V was clipped by 2 bases and J by 5 bases, with 9 bases between them. The CDR3 totals 12 residues. The germline CDR1 and CDR2 sequences are GTSNPN and SVGIG (reference sequence). CDR3 amino acids: CAWSLSRETQYF. CDR3 sequence (DNA): TGTGCCTGGAGTCTCTCCCGGGAGACCCAGTACTTC.

This chain uses TRBV19 with TRBJ2-5; D gene ambiguous. V lost 3 bases and J 1 base, leaving 6 bases between the germline ends. Germline CDR1 LNHDA, CDR2 SQIVND (reference sequence). The CDR3 totals 13 residues. The CDR3, as DNA: TGTGCCAGTAGTATTGCTACCCAAGAGACCCAGTACTTC. Translated: CASSIATQETQYF.

J is TRBJ2-7 and V is TRBV9; the D is unclear. Germline CDR1 is SGDLS and CDR2 is YYNGEE. There are 13 residues in the CDR3. Trimming took 3 bases from V and 7 from J, leaving 14 bases between them. CDR3 in amino acids: CASSETLAGEQYF. CDR3 coding DNA: TGTGCCAGCAGCGAGACCCTCGCCGGGGAGCAGTACTTC.

The rearrangement joins TRBV5-1 to TRBJ2-7; weak D call: TRBD1 (6 bases). Germline assignment: CDR1 SGHRS and CDR2 YFSETQ. Between the trimmed V and J ends, which lost 4 bases and 7 bases, there was a span of 9 bases. The length of the CDR3 is 11 residues. The CDR3 sequence is CASSGQGEQYF. As DNA, the CDR3 is TGCGCCAGCAGCGGGCAGGGGGAGCAGTACTTC.

The chain employs TRBV4-1 and TRBJ1-1; 7 bases fit TRBD1. The CDR3 consists of 16 residues. V lost 3 bases and J lost 0; bases outside the gene matches: 7. CDR1 and CDR2 (germline): MGHRA, YSYEKL. Here the CDR3 DNA reads TGCGCCAGCAGCCACCTGGTGACAGGGATGAACACTGAAGCTTTCTTT. Amino acids: CASSHLVTGMNTEAFF.

This clone was detected once. The chain recombines TRBV6-4 with TRBJ2-2; D not resolved. Trimming took off 0 bases at V and 3 bases at J, with 5 bases between the two ends. The CDR3 extends over 14 amino acids. Germline CDR1 reads MRHNA; CDR2 reads SNTAGT. CDR3 region: CASSDSPDTGELFF. In DNA, the CDR3 is TGTGCCAGCAGTGACTCGCCAGACACCGGGGAGCTGTTTTTT.

V gene TRBV15 combines with J gene TRBJ1-3; D ambiguous. The CDR3 is 14 residues long. With 6 bases removed from V and 3 bases from J, the gap between germline ends came to 12 bases. Germline V gene sequence: CDR1 LNHNV, CDR2 YYDKDF (reference sequence). The CDR3 DNA is TGTGCCACCAGGGTGTCCGGGGTTGGAAACACCATATATTTT. Protein: CATRVSGVGNTIYF.

The V gene is TRBV29-1, the J gene TRBJ1-1, with 7 bases that match TRBD1. The germline CDR1 and CDR2 sequences are SQVTM and ANQGSEA. The CDR3 extends over 13 amino acids. V lost 7 bases to trimming and J lost 0 bases; unmatched junction nucleotides: 5. Here the CDR3 reads CSGSQGMNTEAFF. CDR3 sequence (DNA): TGCAGCGGTTCACAGGGGATGAACACTGAAGCTTTCTTT. The entire variable domain, with the rest obtained from reference TRBV29-1 and TRBJ1-1, is as follows: SAVISQKPSRDICQRGTSLTIQCQVDSQVTMMFWYRQQPGQSLTLIATANQGSEATYESGFVIDKFPISRPNLTFSTLTVSNMSPEDSSIYLCSGSQGMNTEAFFGQGTRLTVV.

The chain couples TRBV4-1 to TRBJ1-5; the D is unclear. CDR3 size: 15 residues. V was trimmed by 0 bases and J by 5 bases, leaving 11 bases between them. CDR1 MGHRA and CDR2 YSYEKL come from the germline V gene. DNA of the CDR3: TGCGCCAGCAGCCAAGATAGCCAGTATTATCAGCCCCAGCATTTT. Translated: CASSQDSQYYQPQHF.

This chain connects TRBV7-6 to TRBJ2-2; D is ambiguous. Germline CDR1 SGHVS, CDR2 FNYEAQ. The V end lost 1 base, the J end lost 0 bases, and 6 bases lay between the germline ends. The CDR3 contains 15 residues. For the CDR3, the DNA is TGTGCCAGCAGCTTAGGGTCTACGAACACCGGGGAGCTGTTTTTT. Encoded protein: CASSLGSTNTGELFF.

The rearrangement joins TRBV19 to TRBJ2-7; a weak D match, TRBD2 (6 bases). This CDR3 spans 15 amino acids. Per the germline V gene, CDR1 is LNHDA and CDR2 is SQIVND (reference sequence). The germline V and J ends were trimmed by 8 bases and 5 bases, with 22 bases remaining between them. The CDR3: CASSLLLTSYHEQYF. CDR3 sequence (DNA): TGTGCCAGTTCCCTTCTCCTTACTAGCTACCACGAGCAGTACTTC.